This is a list of T cell receptor beta chains from one sample in a study of cytomegalovirus exposure and HLA in healthy donors. Clones were sequenced by immunoSEQ multiplex PCR, and TCRdb holds only the in-frame ones, with some missing. The repertoire has around 150,000 clones, approximately 80% of them found once; the top ten carry roughly 2%. The sequenced sample was PBMCs. The receptors come from a woman under 30 in good health and CMV-seronegative. The CDR3 runs from the conserved cysteine through the conserved F or W. A D gene is named only where the DNA matches it firmly. Rows give clone size only sometimes, using once, few, many, or a class for an expanded clone.

d_call	v_call	j_call	clone_size	cdr3_aa	cdr3_nt
TRBD2	TRBV11-2	TRBJ2-7	few	CASSSGGRLAGGTSYEQYF	TGTGCCAGCAGCTCCGGAGGTCGACTAGCGGGAGGTACATCCTACGAGCAGTACTTC
TRBD2	TRBV4-2	TRBJ2-2	.	CASSQDGVGAGYTGELFF	TGTGCCAGCAGCCAAGATGGGGTCGGAGCGGGGTACACCGGGGAGCTGTTTTTT
.	TRBV5-5	TRBJ2-4	.	CASSLRTSGVSKNIQYF	TGTGCCAGCAGCTTGCGGACAAGTGGGGTGTCCAAAAACATTCAGTACTTC
.	TRBV18	TRBJ1-1	once	CASSPPTGTEAFF	TGTGCCAGCTCACCACCGACAGGTACTGAAGCTTTCTTT
.	TRBV7-9	TRBJ1-1	.	CASSLYGGNTEAFF	TGTGCCAGCAGCTTATATGGCGGGAACACTGAAGCTTTCTTT
TRBD1	TRBV7-8	TRBJ1-2	.	CASSVRTGFGYTF	TGTGCCAGCAGCGTACGGACAGGCTTTGGCTACACCTTC
.	TRBV27	TRBJ1-1	.	CASSLRGVEGGFF	TGTGCCAGCAGTTTACGGGGGGTGGAGGGGGGTTTCTTT
TRBD2	TRBV10-1	TRBJ2-7	.	CASNKTSGASYEQYF	TGCGCCAGCAATAAGACTAGCGGGGCATCCTACGAGCAGTACTTC
.	TRBV5-1	TRBJ2-2	.	CASRAGNTGELFF	TGCGCCAGCAGGGCAGGGAACACCGGGGAGCTGTTTTTT
.	TRBV27	TRBJ2-1	.	CASTSPLRGRNEQFF	TGTGCCAGCACCTCTCCATTGCGGGGCCGCAATGAGCAGTTCTTC
.	TRBV5-1	TRBJ2-7	.	CASSLDTTTRSYEQYF	TGCGCCAGCAGCTTGGATACCACGACTCGCTCCTACGAGCAGTACTTC
TRBD2	TRBV28	TRBJ2-2	.	CASSLPASGMNTGELFF	TGTGCCAGCAGTTTACCTGCTAGCGGGATGAACACCGGGGAGCTGTTTTTT
.	TRBV6-1	TRBJ2-3	.	CASSDWRTSTDTQYF	TGTGCCAGCAGTGATTGGCGGACTAGCACAGATACGCAGTATTTT
.	TRBV29-1	TRBJ2-7	once	CSSLDRNYEQYF	TGCAGCTCTCTGGACAGAAACTACGAGCAGTACTTC
.	TRBV15	TRBJ2-1	.	CATSGRDKTLRNEQFF	TGTGCCACCAGCGGTCGGGACAAGACCCTCCGCAATGAGCAGTTCTTC
.	TRBV7-5	TRBJ2-7	once	CVRSLANRGVTYEQYF	TGTGTCAGAAGCTTAGCCAACAGGGGAGTGACCTACGAGCAGTACTTC
.	TRBV7-9	TRBJ1-4	.	CASSARQPATNEKLFF	TGTGCCAGCAGCGCACGACAGCCCGCAACTAATGAAAAACTGTTTTTT
.	TRBV27	TRBJ2-3	.	CASSLSLGTDTQYF	TGTGCCAGCAGTTTATCCCTAGGCACAGATACGCAGTATTTT
.	TRBV29-1	TRBJ1-1	.	CSVGPSAGAEAFF	TGCAGCGTTGGGCCCTCGGCGGGGGCTGAAGCTTTCTTT
.	TRBV4-1	TRBJ2-5	.	CASSLGYRQQETQYF	TGCGCCAGCAGCCTAGGGTACAGGCAACAAGAGACCCAGTACTTC
.	TRBV7-9	TRBJ1-3	.	CASSLAKGSEIGNTIYF	TGTGCCAGCAGCTTAGCAAAGGGGTCAGAAATTGGAAACACCATATATTTT
.	TRBV5-1	TRBJ1-1	.	CASSSQVMNTEAFF	TGCGCCAGCAGCTCCCAGGTCATGAACACTGAAGCTTTCTTT
.	TRBV19	TRBJ2-7	few	CASSTRQAYSYEQYF	TGTGCCAGTAGTACCCGACAGGCGTATTCTTACGAGCAGTACTTC
.	TRBV4-1	TRBJ2-7	.	CASSQVHLRLIAYEQYF	TGCGCCAGCAGCCAAGTTCACCTCCGACTGATTGCCTACGAGCAGTACTTC
TRBD1	TRBV10-2	TRBJ2-1	.	CASRGTGVYGEQFF	TGCGCCAGCAGAGGGACAGGGGTTTACGGTGAGCAGTTCTTC
.	TRBV5-1	TRBJ2-2	.	CASSFLQGNTGELFF	TGCGCCAGCAGCTTCCTTCAGGGAAACACCGGGGAGCTGTTTTTT
TRBD2	TRBV5-4	TRBJ2-3	.	CASSLKGLARDTQYF	TGTGCCAGCAGCTTGAAAGGACTAGCTAGGGATACGCAGTATTTT
.	TRBV7-9	TRBJ2-6	.	CASSLRGGGANVLTF	TGTGCCAGCAGCTTAAGGGGGGGCGGGGCCAACGTCCTGACTTTC
TRBD1	TRBV10-3	TRBJ1-2	once	CAISEAGQGARDYGYTF	TGTGCCATCAGTGAGGCAGGACAGGGGGCGCGGGACTATGGCTACACCTTC
.	TRBV4-1	TRBJ1-2	.	CASSQSGQTNYGYTF	TGCGCCAGCAGCCAATCCGGACAGACAAACTATGGCTACACCTTC
.	TRBV5-1	TRBJ2-1	.	CASSPSEGVLYNEQFF	TGCGCCAGCAGCCCCTCAGAGGGGGTGCTCTACAATGAGCAGTTCTTC
TRBD2	TRBV5-1	TRBJ2-5	.	CASRGLAGPQETQYF	TGCGCCAGCAGAGGGCTAGCGGGGCCGCAAGAGACCCAGTACTTC
TRBD2	TRBV11-2	TRBJ2-1	.	CASSLGFGGAYNEQFF	TGTGCCAGCAGCTTAGGGTTCGGGGGGGCCTACAATGAGCAGTTCTTC